This T cell receptor (beta chain) was sequenced in a study of control samples from healthy donors and cancer patients. Libraries were prepared by immunoSEQ multiplex PCR; TCRdb keeps only in-frame clonotypes and omits some of them. The sample has 150,000 to 180,000 clones, roughly 94% seen once. The sequencing input was blood. This sequence was found in a man aged 40-50 years in good health.

CDR3 region: CASSFSGGSNQPQHF. The CDR3 DNA reads TGTGCCAGCAGTTTTTCCGGCGGTAGCAATCAGCCCCAGCATTTT. The rearrangement links TRBV28 to TRBJ1-5; D is undetermined. Germline V gene sequence: CDR1 MDHEN, CDR2 SYDVKM. Trimming shortened V by 3 bases and J by 0 bases, and 9 bases separated the two germline ends. This CDR3 region has 15 residues. The full variable domain, its missing parts supplied by reference TRBV28 and TRBJ1-5, is DVKVTQSSRYLVKRTGEKVFLECVQDMDHENMFWYRQDPGLGLRLIYFSYDVKMKEKGDIPEGYSVSREKKERFSLILESASTNQTSMYLCASSFSGGSNQPQHFGDGTRLSIL.